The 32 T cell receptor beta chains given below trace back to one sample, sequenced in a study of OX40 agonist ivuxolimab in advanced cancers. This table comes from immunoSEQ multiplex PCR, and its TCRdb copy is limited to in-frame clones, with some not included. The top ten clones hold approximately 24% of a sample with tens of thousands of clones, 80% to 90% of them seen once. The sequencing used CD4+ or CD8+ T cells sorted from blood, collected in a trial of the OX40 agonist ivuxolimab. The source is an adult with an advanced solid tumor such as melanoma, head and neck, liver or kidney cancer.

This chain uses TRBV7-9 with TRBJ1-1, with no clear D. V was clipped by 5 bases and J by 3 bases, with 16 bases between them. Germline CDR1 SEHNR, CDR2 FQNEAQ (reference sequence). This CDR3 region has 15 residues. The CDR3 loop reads CASSPIWIGDTEAFF. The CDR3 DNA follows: TGTGCCAGCAGCCCCATTTGGATCGGGGACACTGAAGCTTTCTTT. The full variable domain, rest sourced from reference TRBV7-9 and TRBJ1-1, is DTGVSQNPRHKITKRGQNVTFRCDPISEHNRLYWYRQTLGQGPEFLTYFQNEAQLEKSRLLSDRFSAERPKGSFSTLEIQRTEQGDSAMYLCASSPIWIGDTEAFFGQGTRLTVV.

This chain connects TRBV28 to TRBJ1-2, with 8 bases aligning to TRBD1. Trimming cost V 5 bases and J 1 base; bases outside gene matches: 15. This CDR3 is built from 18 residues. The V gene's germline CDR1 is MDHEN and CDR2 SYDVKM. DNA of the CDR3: TGTGCCAGCAGTAGCGTTGAAACAGGGGGTCTAGGTAACTATGGCTACACCTTC. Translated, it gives CASSSVETGGLGNYGYTF.

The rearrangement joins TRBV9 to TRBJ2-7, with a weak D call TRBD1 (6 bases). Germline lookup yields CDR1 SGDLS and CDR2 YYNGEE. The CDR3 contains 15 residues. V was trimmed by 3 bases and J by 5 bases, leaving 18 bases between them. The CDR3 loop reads CASSALGAGADEQYF. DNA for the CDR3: TGTGCCAGCAGCGCCCTTGGGGCAGGGGCCGACGAGCAGTACTTC.

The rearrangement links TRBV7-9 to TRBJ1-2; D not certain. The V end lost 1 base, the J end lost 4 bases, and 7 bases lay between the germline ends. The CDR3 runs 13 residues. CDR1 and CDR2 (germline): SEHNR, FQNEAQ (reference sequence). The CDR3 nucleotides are TGTGCCAGCAGCTTAGGGACTGGCTATGGCTACACCTTC. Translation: CASSLGTGYGYTF.

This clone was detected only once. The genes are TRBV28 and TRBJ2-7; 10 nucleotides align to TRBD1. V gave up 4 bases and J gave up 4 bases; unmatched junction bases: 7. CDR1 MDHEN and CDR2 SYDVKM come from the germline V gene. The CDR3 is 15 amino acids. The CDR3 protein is CASSWLDRGFYEQYF. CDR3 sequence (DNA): TGTGCCAGCAGTTGGTTGGACAGGGGGTTTTACGAGCAGTACTTC.

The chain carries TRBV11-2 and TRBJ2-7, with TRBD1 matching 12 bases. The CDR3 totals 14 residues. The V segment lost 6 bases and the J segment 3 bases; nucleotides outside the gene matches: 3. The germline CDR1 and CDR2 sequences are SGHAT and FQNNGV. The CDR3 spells CASRGTGGVYEQYF. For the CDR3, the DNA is TGTGCCAGCAGAGGGACAGGGGGCGTCTACGAGCAGTACTTC.

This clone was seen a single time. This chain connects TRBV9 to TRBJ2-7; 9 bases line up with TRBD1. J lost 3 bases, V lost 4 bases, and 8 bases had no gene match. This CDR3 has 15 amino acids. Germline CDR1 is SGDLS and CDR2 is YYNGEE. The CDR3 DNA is TGTGCCAGCAGCAGGGGACAGGGAGTCCTCTACGAGCAGTACTTC. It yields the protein CASSRGQGVLYEQYF.

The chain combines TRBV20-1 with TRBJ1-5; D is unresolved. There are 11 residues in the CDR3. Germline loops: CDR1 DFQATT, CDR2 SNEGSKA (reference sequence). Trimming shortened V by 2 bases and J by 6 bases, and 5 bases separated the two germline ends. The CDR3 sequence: CSARIGQPQHF. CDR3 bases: TGCAGTGCTAGAATCGGTCAGCCCCAGCATTTT.

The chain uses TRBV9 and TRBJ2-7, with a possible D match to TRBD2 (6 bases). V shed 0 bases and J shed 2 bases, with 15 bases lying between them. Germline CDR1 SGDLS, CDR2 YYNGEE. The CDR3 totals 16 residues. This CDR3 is CASSVVEGFYTYEQYF. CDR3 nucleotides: TGTGCCAGCAGCGTAGTGGAGGGGTTTTACACCTACGAGCAGTACTTC.

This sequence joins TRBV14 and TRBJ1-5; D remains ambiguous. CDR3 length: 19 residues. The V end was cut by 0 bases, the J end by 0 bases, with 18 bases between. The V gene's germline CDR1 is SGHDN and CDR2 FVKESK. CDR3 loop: CASSQDTRTSPYSNQPQHF. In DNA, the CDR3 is TGTGCCAGCAGCCAAGATACTCGCACATCCCCATATAGCAATCAGCCCCAGCATTTT.

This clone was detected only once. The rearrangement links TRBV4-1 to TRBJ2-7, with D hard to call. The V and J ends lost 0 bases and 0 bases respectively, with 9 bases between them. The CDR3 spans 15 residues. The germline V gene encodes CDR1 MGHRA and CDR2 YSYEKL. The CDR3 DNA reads TGCGCCAGCAGCCAAGAAGGCAGACCCTCCTACGAGCAGTACTTC. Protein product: CASSQEGRPSYEQYF.

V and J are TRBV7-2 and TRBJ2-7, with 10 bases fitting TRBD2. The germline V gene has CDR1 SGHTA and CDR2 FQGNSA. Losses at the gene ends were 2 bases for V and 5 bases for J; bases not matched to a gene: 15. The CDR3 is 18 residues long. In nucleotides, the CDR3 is TGTGCCAGCAGCTTAATCGTAGGGGGGGGACTAGCGACGGACGAGCAGTACTTC. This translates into CASSLIVGGGLATDEQYF. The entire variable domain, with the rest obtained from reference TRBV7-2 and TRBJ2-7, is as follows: GAGVSQSPSNKVTEKGKDVELRCDPISGHTALYWYRQSLGQGLEFLIYFQGNSAPDKSGLPSDRFSAERTGGSVSTLTIQRTQQEDSAVYLCASSLIVGGGLATDEQYFGPGTRLTVT.

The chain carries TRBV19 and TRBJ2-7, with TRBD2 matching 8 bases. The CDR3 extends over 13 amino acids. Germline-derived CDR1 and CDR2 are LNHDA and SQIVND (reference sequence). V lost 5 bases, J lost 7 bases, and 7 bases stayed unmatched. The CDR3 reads CASSFSGRGEQYF. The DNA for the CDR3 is TGTGCCAGTAGTTTCAGCGGGAGAGGTGAGCAGTACTTC.

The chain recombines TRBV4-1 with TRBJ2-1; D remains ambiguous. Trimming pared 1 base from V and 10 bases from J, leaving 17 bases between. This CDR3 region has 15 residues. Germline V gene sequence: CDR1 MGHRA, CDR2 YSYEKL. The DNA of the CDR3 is TGCGCCAGCAGCCAAGGGCCCCTTAGTCGAGCGGAGCAGTTCTTC. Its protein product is CASSQGPLSRAEQFF.

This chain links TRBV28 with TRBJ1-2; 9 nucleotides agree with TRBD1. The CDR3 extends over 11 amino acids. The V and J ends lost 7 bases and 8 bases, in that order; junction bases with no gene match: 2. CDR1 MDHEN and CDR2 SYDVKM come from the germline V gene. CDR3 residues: CASKDRGGYTF. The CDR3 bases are TGTGCCAGCAAGGACAGGGGAGGCTACACCTTC.

In DNA, the CDR3 is TGTGCCACCAGCTTGACGATGAGGAATGAGCAGTTCTTC. The encoded protein is CATSLTMRNEQFF. The V gene is TRBV15, the J gene TRBJ2-1; the D is unclear. The CDR3 consists of 13 residues. Germline V gene sequence: CDR1 LNHNV, CDR2 YYDKDF (reference sequence). Trimming took 5 bases from V and 7 from J, leaving 12 bases between them.

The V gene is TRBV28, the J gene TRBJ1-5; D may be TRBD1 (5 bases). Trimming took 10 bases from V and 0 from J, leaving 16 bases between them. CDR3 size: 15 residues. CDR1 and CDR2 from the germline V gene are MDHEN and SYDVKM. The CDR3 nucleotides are TGTGCCATCCGGGACGGCATTTATAGCAATCAGCCCCAGCATTTT. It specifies CAIRDGIYSNQPQHF.

The CDR3 reads CASSFLESSEQFF. CDR3 in DNA: TGTGCCAGCAGTTTCCTCGAGTCGAGTGAGCAGTTCTTC. This chain links TRBV28 with TRBJ2-1; the D is unclear. The CDR3 has 13 residues. Trimming took off 3 bases at V and 9 bases at J, with 12 bases between the two ends. Germline V gene lookup returns CDR1 MDHEN and CDR2 SYDVKM.

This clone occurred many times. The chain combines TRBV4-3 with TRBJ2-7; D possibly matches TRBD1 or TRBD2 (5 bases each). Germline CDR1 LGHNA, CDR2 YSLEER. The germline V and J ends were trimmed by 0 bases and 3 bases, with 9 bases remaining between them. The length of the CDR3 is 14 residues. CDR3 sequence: CASSQERGRYEQYF. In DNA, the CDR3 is TGCGCCAGCAGCCAAGAAAGGGGACGCTACGAGCAGTACTTC.

CDR3 residues: CASSEEAGGTFEQFF. The CDR3 DNA reads as TGCGCCAGCAGTGAAGAAGCGGGAGGCACATTTGAGCAGTTCTTC. The genes are TRBV10-2 and TRBJ2-1, with 9 positions matching TRBD2. The CDR3 is 15 amino acids. The germline gives CDR1 WSHSY, CDR2 SAAADI. The junction had 9 bases not matched to a gene; V was cut back by 3 bases and J by 9 bases.

The CDR3 DNA sequence: TGTGCCAGCAGTTACTCCATGGACTACGAGCAGTACTTC. Residues: CASSYSMDYEQYF. J is TRBJ2-7 and V is TRBV6-5, with D hard to call. Germline V CDR1 and CDR2: MNHEY, SVGAGI. This CDR3 has 13 residues. V lost 0 bases and J lost 3, with 6 bases in between.

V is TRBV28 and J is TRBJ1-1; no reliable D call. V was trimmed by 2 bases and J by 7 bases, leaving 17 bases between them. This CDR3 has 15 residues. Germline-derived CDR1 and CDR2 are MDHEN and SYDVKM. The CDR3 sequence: CASSLDQALTGEAFF. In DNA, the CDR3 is TGTGCCAGCAGTTTAGACCAGGCTTTGACGGGTGAAGCTTTCTTT. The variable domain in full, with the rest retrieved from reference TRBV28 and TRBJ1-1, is DVKVTQSSRYLVKRTGEKVFLECVQDMDHENMFWYRQDPGLGLRLIYFSYDVKMKEKGDIPEGYSVSREKKERFSLILESASTNQTSMYLCASSLDQALTGEAFFGQGTRLTVV.

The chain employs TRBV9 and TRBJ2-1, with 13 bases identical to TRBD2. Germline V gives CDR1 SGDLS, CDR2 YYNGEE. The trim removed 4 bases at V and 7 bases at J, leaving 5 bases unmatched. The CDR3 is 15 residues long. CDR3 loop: CASSLPGLAGNEQFF. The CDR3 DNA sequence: TGTGCCAGCAGCTTACCGGGACTAGCGGGAAATGAGCAGTTCTTC.

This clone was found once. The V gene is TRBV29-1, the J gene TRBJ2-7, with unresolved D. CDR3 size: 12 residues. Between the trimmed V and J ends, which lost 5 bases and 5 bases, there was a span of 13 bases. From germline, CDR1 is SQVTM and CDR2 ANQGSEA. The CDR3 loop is CSVLGLFNEQYF. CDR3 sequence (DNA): TGCAGCGTTCTAGGCTTATTTAACGAGCAGTACTTC.

In nucleotides, the CDR3 is TGTGCCAGCAGCGCATCAGGGAGTAACACTGAAGCTTTCTTT. It translates to CASSASGSNTEAFF. The chain employs TRBV7-8 and TRBJ1-1; D is possibly TRBD1 (5 bases). The V gene lost 5 bases and the J gene lost 2 bases, with 12 bases spanning the gap. The length of the CDR3 is 14 residues. Germline CDR1 is SGHVS and CDR2 is FQNEAQ.

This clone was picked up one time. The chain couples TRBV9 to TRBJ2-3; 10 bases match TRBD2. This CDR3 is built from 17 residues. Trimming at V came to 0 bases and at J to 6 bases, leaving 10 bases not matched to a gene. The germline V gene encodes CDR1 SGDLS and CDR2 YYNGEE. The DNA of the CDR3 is TGTGCCAGCAGCGTAGAGATGAGCGGGGGGGCGTCGGATACGCAGTATTTT. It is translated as CASSVEMSGGASDTQYF.

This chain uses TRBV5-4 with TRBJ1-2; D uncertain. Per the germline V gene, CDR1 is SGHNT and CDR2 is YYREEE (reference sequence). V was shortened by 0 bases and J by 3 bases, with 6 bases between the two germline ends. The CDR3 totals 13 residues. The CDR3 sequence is CASSLEPDYGYTF. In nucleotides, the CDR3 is TGTGCCAGCAGCTTGGAGCCTGACTATGGCTACACCTTC. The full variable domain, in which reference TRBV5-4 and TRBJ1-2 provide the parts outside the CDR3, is ETGVTQSPTHLIKTRGQQVTLRCSSQSGHNTVSWYQQALGQGPQFIFQYYREEENGRGNFPPRFSGLQFPNYSSELNVNALELDDSALYLCASSLEPDYGYTFGSGTRLTVV.

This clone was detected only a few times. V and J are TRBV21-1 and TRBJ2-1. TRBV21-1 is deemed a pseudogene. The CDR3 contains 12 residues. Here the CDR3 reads CASSKGVDEQFF. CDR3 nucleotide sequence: TGTGCCAGCAGTAAGGGCGTCGATGAGCAGTTCTTC.

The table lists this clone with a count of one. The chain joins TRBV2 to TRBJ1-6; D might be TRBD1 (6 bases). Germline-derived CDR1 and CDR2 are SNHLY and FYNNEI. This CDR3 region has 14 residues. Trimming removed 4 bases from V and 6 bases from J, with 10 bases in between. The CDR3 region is CASSVGGLNSPLHF. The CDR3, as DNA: TGTGCCAGCAGTGTAGGGGGTCTTAATTCACCCCTCCACTTT.

The CDR3 nucleotides read TGCGCCAGCAGCTTGCCTATACAGGGAAGGTCGAACACCGGGGAGCTGTTTTTT. It yields the protein CASSLPIQGRSNTGELFF. This sequence joins TRBV5-1 and TRBJ2-2, with a possible D match to TRBD1 (6 bases). The CDR3 totals 18 residues. Germline CDR1 SGHRS, CDR2 YFSETQ. Trimming cost V 1 base and J 0 bases, with 16 bases left between them.

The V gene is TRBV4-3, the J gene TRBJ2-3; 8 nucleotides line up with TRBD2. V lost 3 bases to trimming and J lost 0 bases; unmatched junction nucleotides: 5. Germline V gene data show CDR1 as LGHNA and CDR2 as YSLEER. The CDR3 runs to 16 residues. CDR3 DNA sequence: TGCGCCAGCAGCCACAAAGCGGGGGCTAGCACAGATACGCAGTATTTT. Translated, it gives CASSHKAGASTDTQYF.

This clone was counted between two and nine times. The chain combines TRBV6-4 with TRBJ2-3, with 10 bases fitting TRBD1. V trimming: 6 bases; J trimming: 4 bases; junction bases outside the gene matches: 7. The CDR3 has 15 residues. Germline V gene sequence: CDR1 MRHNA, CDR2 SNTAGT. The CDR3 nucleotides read TGTGCCAGCAGCTCCGGGACAGGGGACTCAGATACGCAGTATTTT. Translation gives CASSSGTGDSDTQYF.